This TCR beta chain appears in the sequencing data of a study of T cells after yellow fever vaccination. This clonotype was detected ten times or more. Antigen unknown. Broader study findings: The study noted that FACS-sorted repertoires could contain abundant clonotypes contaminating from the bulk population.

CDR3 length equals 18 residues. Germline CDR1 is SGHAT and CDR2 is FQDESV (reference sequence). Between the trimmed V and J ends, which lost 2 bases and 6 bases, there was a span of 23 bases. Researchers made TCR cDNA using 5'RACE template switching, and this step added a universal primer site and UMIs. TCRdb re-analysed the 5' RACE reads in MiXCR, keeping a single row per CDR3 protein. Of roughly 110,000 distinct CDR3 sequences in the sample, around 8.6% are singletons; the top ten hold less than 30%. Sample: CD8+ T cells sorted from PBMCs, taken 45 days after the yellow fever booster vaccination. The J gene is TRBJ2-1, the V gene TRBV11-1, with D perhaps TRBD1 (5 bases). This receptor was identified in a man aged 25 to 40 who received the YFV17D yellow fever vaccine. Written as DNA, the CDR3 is TGTGCCAGCAGCTTATCAGTCCGCGGCAGGGAACATGGCAATGAGCAGTTCTTC. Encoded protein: CASSLSVRGREHGNEQFF.